This paragraph reports one T cell receptor beta chain. Clones were read by immunoSEQ multiplex PCR, and TCRdb kept only the in-frame ones, dropping some. The sample has about 130,000 clones; roughly four fifths are singletons. The sample belongs to a study of blood T cell repertoires in COVID-19. After removal of 3 bases from V and 4 bases from J, the junction contained 9 bases not matched to a gene. Germline loops: CDR1 LGHDT, CDR2 YNNKEL (reference sequence). CDR3 length: 16 amino acids. The chain employs TRBV3-1 (or the pseudogene TRBV3-2) and TRBJ2-7; TRBD2 agrees at 10 bases. The sample consisted of PBMCs or T cells enriched from blood (not recorded which). The TCR comes from a man aged 25-45 years who had recovered from COVID-19. The CDR3 reads CASSHVLAGAPYEQYF. The CDR3 coding sequence is TGTGCCAGCAGCCACGTTCTAGCGGGAGCACCATACGAGCAGTACTTC.